This TCR beta chain emerged from a study of T cell responses to AZD1222 COVID-19 vaccine (dated by TCRdb to about 2021). Some background on the complete study: AZD1222 recipients with second doses at about 4 weeks or about 12 weeks were pooled, because spike-specific TCR depth and breadth did not differ between schedules. TCR sequencing was performed for 233 trial participants, of whom about 200 were given two doses of AZD1222 and about 25 were given two doses of MenACWY control vaccine. Enrollment into the trials was organized by age into subgroups of 18-55, 56-69 and 70-plus years, and those subgroups contained roughly 150, 30 and 60 TCR-sequenced participants, respectively.

This clone is a singleton in its sample. No antigen is known for it. Base qualities are not recorded, but no much larger clone differs from it by a single base. Sequences SEHNR (CDR1) and FQNEAQ (CDR2) are obtained from the germline V gene (reference sequence). V loses 4 bases of germline sequence and J loses 5 bases, and the interval between the two ends is 9 bases. Spanning cysteine to phenylalanine, the CDR3 consists of 13 amino acids. Just CDR3 DNA is preserved here, 39 bases in frame from base 1. Broad study findings and their caveats: Conclusions about previously exposed vaccinees were limited because only a handful of AZD1222 recipients were SARS-CoV-2 seropositive at baseline. Spike-specific TCR breadth and depth rose significantly after two AZD1222 doses compared with day 0 and with MenACWY recipients. Participants were mostly white British, with more females than males. The authors suggested clonal diversity may have been underestimated. No day 14 peak-response samples were available, so repertoires were characterized only after the peak T cell response. In the small 56-69-year group, the increase in depth fell short of significance, most likely because of low power. Epitopes outside the regions mutated in the B.1.351 and B.1.1.7 variants were reportedly recognized by nearly half of the unique spike-specific TCRs. CD4 TCRs associated with the vaccine covered the entire spike protein, and the dominant responses were in regions 160-218 and 743-854.

The CDR3 regions of human TCRbeta chains were subjected to immunosequencing. On the study's bioinformatics: Repertoire TCRs were matched against a reference library of SARS-CoV-2-specific TCRs generated with the MIRA antigen-specificity platform. Breadth was defined as the fraction of unique TCRs that were SARS-CoV-2-associated, and depth was defined as the fraction of total T cells that were SARS-CoV-2-associated. Using the MIRA data, every spike-specific TCR was mapped to the spike region that the TCR reacted to and assigned to either a CD4 or a CD8 class. Log10-transformed breadth and depth values were compared by one-way ANOVA with Sidak's multiple comparisons tests. TCRdb retrieved this table from immuneACCESS and kept in-frame rearrangements only. Not all clones are present; in checked studies, unresolved V genes account for under half, and no reason is known for the remainder. V and J calls and clone size come straight from that table; D and trimming were deduced from the DNA. Recorded for this sample are some 180,000 clones; about 86% of them occurred a single time. The leading ten clones occupy more than 0.4% of the sample.

The intended sense of this specimen's time point label: baseline before first vaccination. Vaccinee samples came from UK trials COV001 and COV002, including a single-blind randomized controlled phase 2/3 trial of AZD1222 (ChAdOx1 nCoV-19) in healthy adults. For TCRbeta chain sequencing, PBMC samples were collected from trial participants at day 0 and at day 28 after the second dose. The sequence joins TRBV7-9 to TRBJ2-1, with no confident D gene call. The sample here was peripheral blood, taken on day 0 of AZD1222 vaccination. The receptor comes from an adult in good health. CDR3 loop: CASSSPDDNEQFF. In nucleotides, the sequence is TGTGCCAGCAGCTCCCCGGACGACAATGAGCAGTTCTTC.